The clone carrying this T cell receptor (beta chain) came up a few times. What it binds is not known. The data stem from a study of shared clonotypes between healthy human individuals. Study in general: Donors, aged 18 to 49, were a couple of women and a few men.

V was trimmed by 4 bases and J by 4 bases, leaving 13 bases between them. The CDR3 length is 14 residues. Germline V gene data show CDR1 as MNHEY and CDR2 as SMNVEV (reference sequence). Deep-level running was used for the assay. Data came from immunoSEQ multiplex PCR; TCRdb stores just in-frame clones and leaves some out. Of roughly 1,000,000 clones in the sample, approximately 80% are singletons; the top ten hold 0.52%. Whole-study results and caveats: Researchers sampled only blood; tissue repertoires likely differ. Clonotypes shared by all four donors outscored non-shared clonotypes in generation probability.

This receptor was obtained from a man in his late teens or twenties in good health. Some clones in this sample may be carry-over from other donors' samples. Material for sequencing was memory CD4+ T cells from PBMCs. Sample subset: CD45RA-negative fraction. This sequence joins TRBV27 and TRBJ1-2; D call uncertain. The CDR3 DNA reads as TGTGCCAGCAGTTCGGACGGGCGGCGCTATGGCTACACCTTC. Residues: CASSSDGRRYGYTF.